This T cell receptor (beta chain) was captured in a study of blood T cell repertoires in COVID-19. Across the study: PBMCs, B-cell-depleted T cells, or T cells were the source of the cDNA or gDNA that made up the material.

The authors' processing: Scientists estimated how many nucleated cells there were by amplifying reference gene primers. Produced via immunoSEQ multiplex PCR; TCRdb's table is partial and in-frame only. That table gives V, J and clone size, and the DNA gave D and trimming. The repertoire holds about 150,000 clones, with over 75% as singletons. The CDR3 has 14 residues. Germline values: CDR1 LGHDT, CDR2 YNNKEL (reference sequence). V was pared by 4 bases and J by 4 bases, with 6 bases of the junction left unmatched. Sequences were obtained from peripheral blood. The chain employs TRBV3-1 (or the pseudogene TRBV3-2) and TRBJ1-1; 7 bases line up with TRBD1. The receptor was isolated from a woman aged 45-65 years with acute or convalescent COVID-19. CDR3 region: CASSLTQGGTEAFF. The CDR3, as DNA: TGTGCCAGCAGCCTAACCCAGGGGGGCACTGAAGCTTTCTTT.